The entry below describes one T cell receptor beta chain. The entry originates in a study of blood T cells in healthy people across ages. This CDR3 is built from 14 residues. In germline, CDR1 is LGHDT, CDR2 YNNKEL (reference sequence). Losses at the gene ends were 6 bases for V and 5 bases for J; bases not matched to a gene: 9. For the second PCR, which ran for about 6 to 11 cycles, a sample-barcoded 5' primer and a J-beta primer mix were used. TCRdb itself ran the 5' RACE reads through MiXCR, one entry per CDR3 protein. The sample carries 790,000 or so distinct CDR3 sequences, about 47% recorded once.

This receptor was identified in an elderly man in good health. The chain recombines TRBV3-1 with TRBJ2-5; TRBD2 agrees at 7 bases. The sequenced sample consisted of blood. The DNA of the CDR3 is TGTGCCAGCAGAAAAACTAGCGACGGTGAGACCCAGTACTTC. Translating it yields CASRKTSDGETQYF.